One and the same sample provided the 16 T cell receptor beta chains below, sequenced in a study of blood T cell repertoires in COVID-19. Sequencing was performed with immunoSEQ multiplex PCR; in TCRdb, only in-frame clones are kept and a portion is missing. The sample consists of some 200,000 clones, 80% to 90% of them appearing once. The sequenced material came from peripheral blood. All receptors derive from a woman between 18 and 30 years old who had recovered from COVID-19.

CDR3 region: CASSQDWATSGGNEQFF. CDR3 bases: TGTGCCAGCAGCCAAGATTGGGCGACTAGCGGGGGGAATGAGCAGTTCTTC. The V gene is TRBV3-1 (or the pseudogene TRBV3-2), the J gene TRBJ2-1; 13 bases agree with TRBD2. V lost 0 bases to trimming and J lost 7 bases; unmatched junction nucleotides: 6. Germline V gene sequence: CDR1 LGHDT, CDR2 YNNKEL (reference sequence). This CDR3 comprises 17 residues.

DNA for the CDR3: TGCGCCAGCAGCCAGCTCTCCGGGGGGAAACCAGATACGCAGTATTTT. Translation: CASSQLSGGKPDTQYF. This chain links TRBV5-1 with TRBJ2-3; TRBD2 matches at 7 bases. V was pared by 4 bases and J by 4 bases, with 12 bases of the junction left unmatched. The CDR3 is 16 residues long. Per germline, CDR1 SGHRS and CDR2 YFSETQ.

This chain connects TRBV7-2 to TRBJ2-3; TRBD2 might be the D (6 bases). CDR3 length equals 13 residues. Germline CDR1 and CDR2: SGHTA and FQGNSA. V was shortened by 2 bases and J by 5 bases, with 8 bases between the two germline ends. The DNA of the CDR3 is TGTGCCAGCAGCTTATTGGGGGGAGATACGCAGTATTTT. Its translation: CASSLLGGDTQYF.

The chain has TRBV7-8 and TRBJ1-2, with a weak D call TRBD1 (6 bases). Germline V CDR1 and CDR2: SGHVS, FQNEAQ. With 5 bases removed from V and 9 bases from J, the gap between germline ends came to 19 bases. This CDR3 comprises 14 residues. CDR3 DNA sequence: TGTGCCAGCAGCCTAGACAGGATCGGCGGCAGCTACACCTTC. This sequence encodes CASSLDRIGGSYTF. The entire variable domain, with the rest obtained from reference TRBV7-8 and TRBJ1-2, is as follows: GAGVSQSPRYKVAKRGQDVALRCDPISGHVSLFWYQQALGQGPEFLTYFQNEAQLDKSGLPSDRFFAERPEGSVSTLKIQRTQQEDSAVYLCASSLDRIGGSYTFGSGTRLTVV.

This clone showed up just a few times. This chain uses TRBV6-6 with TRBJ1-4, with D unclear. Germline V gene lookup returns CDR1 MNHNY and CDR2 SVGAGI (reference sequence). CDR3 size: 14 residues. Trimming left V 6 bases short and J 0 bases short, with 8 bases between. Here the CDR3 DNA reads TGTGCCAGCAGAATATTTGCAACTAATGAAAAACTGTTTTTT. It yields the protein CASRIFATNEKLFF.

The DNA for the CDR3 is TGCGCCAGCAGCTTCAGACTAGCGGGGAGCTCCTACAATGAGCAGTTCTTC. Translated: CASSFRLAGSSYNEQFF. This chain uses TRBV5-1 with TRBJ2-1, with 11 bases lining up with TRBD2. The junction had 4 bases not matched to a gene; V was cut back by 2 bases and J by 0 bases. The CDR3 runs to 17 residues. Germline V gene sequence: CDR1 SGHRS, CDR2 YFSETQ.

The J gene is TRBJ2-3, the V gene TRBV7-6, with 8 bases matching TRBD2. Germline V CDR1 and CDR2: SGHVS, FNYEAQ. The V segment lost 10 bases and the J segment 0 bases; nucleotides outside the gene matches: 12. The CDR3 length is 16 residues. CDR3: CATRRLAGTSTDTQYF. CDR3 sequence (DNA): TGTGCCACCCGGCGGCTAGCGGGTACTAGCACAGATACGCAGTATTTT.

The V call is TRBV29-1, the J call TRBJ1-3, with 7 bases matching TRBD1. Germline CDR1 SQVTM, CDR2 ANQGSEA. This CDR3 has 12 amino acids. Trimming cost V 3 bases and J 5 bases; bases outside gene matches: 1. The CDR3 DNA sequence: TGCAGCGTTGACAGGGGGAGAAACACCATATATTTT. Protein product: CSVDRGRNTIYF.

The gene calls are TRBV2 and TRBJ1-1; D not resolved. The CDR3 runs 14 residues. V was shortened by 3 bases and J by 2 bases, with 10 bases between the two germline ends. Germline assignment: CDR1 SNHLY and CDR2 FYNNEI. The CDR3: CASSEAALNTEAFF. The CDR3 DNA sequence: TGTGCCAGCAGTGAGGCGGCTCTCAACACTGAAGCTTTCTTT.

The rearrangement joins TRBV27 to TRBJ1-5; possible D gene TRBD1, 6 bases. The CDR3 covers 14 residues. V dropped 2 bases and J dropped 6 bases, with 11 bases sitting between them. The germline V gene has CDR1 MNHEY and CDR2 SMNVEV (reference sequence). CDR3 sequence (DNA): TGTGCCAGCAGTTTACGCAGGGGTGTTCAGCCCCAGCATTTT. Translating it yields CASSLRRGVQPQHF.

The chain employs TRBV30 and TRBJ2-3; TRBD2 matches 7 bases. CDR3 length: 16 amino acids. J gave up 2 bases and V 0 bases, and 8 bases lay outside the gene matches. Germline assignment: CDR1 GTSNPN and CDR2 SVGIG (reference sequence). CDR3 in DNA: TGTGCCTGGAGTGTAGGCCTAGCGGCACTCACAGATACGCAGTATTTT. This sequence encodes CAWSVGLAALTDTQYF.

J is TRBJ2-1 and V is TRBV7-9, with 10 positions matching TRBD2. J gave up 7 bases and V 3 bases, and 6 bases lay outside the gene matches. The CDR3 loop spans 15 amino acids. The germline V gene has CDR1 SEHNR and CDR2 FQNEAQ (reference sequence). The CDR3 sequence: CASSFRLAGANEQFF. The CDR3 DNA follows: TGTGCCAGCAGCTTCCGTCTAGCGGGGGCGAATGAGCAGTTCTTC.

The chain links TRBV2 to TRBJ2-2; TRBD2 agrees at 8 bases. The CDR3 covers 15 residues. Unmatched junction bases numbered 7, after V lost 4 bases and J lost 6 bases. CDR1 and CDR2 (germline): SNHLY, FYNNEI. The CDR3 coding sequence is TGTGCCAGCAGTGTTCGGCTAGCGGGTTCCGGGGAGCTGTTTTTT. It yields the protein CASSVRLAGSGELFF.

The genes are TRBV11-2 and TRBJ2-7; 10 nucleotides agree with TRBD1. The V gene's germline CDR1 is SGHAT and CDR2 FQNNGV. This CDR3 region has 14 residues. Germline trimming cut 3 bases from V and 2 bases from J; bases unmatched to any gene: 1. CDR3: CASSFGTGAYEQYF. DNA of the CDR3: TGTGCCAGCAGCTTCGGGACAGGGGCCTACGAGCAGTACTTC.

This rearrangement joins TRBV2 to TRBJ2-7; D unclear. This CDR3 spans 14 amino acids. The germline V gene encodes CDR1 SNHLY and CDR2 FYNNEI. Between the trimmed V and J ends, which lost 3 bases and 0 bases, there was a span of 9 bases. For the CDR3, the DNA is TGTGCCAGCAGTGATATACCGAGCTCCTACGAGCAGTACGTC. This sequence encodes CASSDIPSSYEQYV.

V and J are TRBV5-1 and TRBJ1-1; D gene ambiguous. The CDR3 loop spans 15 amino acids. Per germline, CDR1 SGHRS and CDR2 YFSETQ. V shed 0 bases and J shed 0 bases, with 9 bases lying between them. CDR3 DNA sequence: TGCGCCAGCAGCTTGGGGACGGGAATGAACACTGAAGCTTTCTTT. Residues: CASSLGTGMNTEAFF.